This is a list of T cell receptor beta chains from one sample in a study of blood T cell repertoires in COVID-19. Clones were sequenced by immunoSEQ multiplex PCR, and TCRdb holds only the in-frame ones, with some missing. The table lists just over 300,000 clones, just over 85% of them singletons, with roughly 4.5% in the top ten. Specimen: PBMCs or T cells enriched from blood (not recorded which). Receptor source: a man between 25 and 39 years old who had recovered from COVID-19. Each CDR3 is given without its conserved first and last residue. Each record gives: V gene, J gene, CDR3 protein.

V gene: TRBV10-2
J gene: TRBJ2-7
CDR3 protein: ASSDPDRGREQY

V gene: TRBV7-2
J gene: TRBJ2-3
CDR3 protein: ASRAGTGIYTDTQY

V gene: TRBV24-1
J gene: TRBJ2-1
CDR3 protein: ATSDSSMEAGGYNEQF

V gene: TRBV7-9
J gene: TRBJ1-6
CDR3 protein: ASSPRDSRNSPLH

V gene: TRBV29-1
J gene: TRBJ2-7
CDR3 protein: SVEGLESYEQY

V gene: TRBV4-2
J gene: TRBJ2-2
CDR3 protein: ASKNDRRNTGELF

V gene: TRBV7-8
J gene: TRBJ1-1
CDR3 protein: ASSKQRTGGTEAF

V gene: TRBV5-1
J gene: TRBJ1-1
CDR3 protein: ASSFGQTFMNTEAF

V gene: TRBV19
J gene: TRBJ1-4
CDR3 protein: ASSIRSPNEKLF

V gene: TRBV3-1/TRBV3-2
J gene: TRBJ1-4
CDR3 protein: ASSQGAGSLNEKLF